These T cell receptor beta chains were read from a single sample in a study of Graves' ophthalmopathy and Graves' hyperthyroidism. TCRdb analysed the multiplex PCR reads with MiXCR anew, one entry per CDR3 protein. The sample consists of around 1.1 million distinct CDR3 sequences, roughly 35% of them appearing once. Source material: peripheral blood or thyroid tissue (not recorded which). These receptor sequences come from an adult man with Graves' hyperthyroidism. CDR3s leave out the opening cysteine and the closing phenylalanine or tryptophan.

V,J,CDR3
TRBV25-1,TRBJ1-1,ASSEAPSSENTEAF
TRBV9,TRBJ2-7,ASSPKSPQLYEQY
TRBV20-1,TRBJ2-7,SARGVRGRAPYEQY
TRBV7-2,TRBJ2-5,ASSLVGDEAETQY
TRBV10-3,TRBJ2-5,ATGVHREGRFSETQY
TRBV30,TRBJ1-4,AWSVRRQGTEKLF
TRBV7-2,TRBJ2-7,ASSLTGGETAYEQY
TRBV7-9,TRBJ1-6,ASSLLRQGPSSYNSPLH
TRBV15,TRBJ1-5,ATSRDTNQPQH
TRBV7-2,TRBJ2-7,ASTEGWRIGEQY
TRBV7-2,TRBJ2-5,ASSSSSGPGGQY
TRBV4-1,TRBJ1-1,ASSQDEGQRINTEAF
TRBV7-9,TRBJ2-5,ASSHIGMVETQY
TRBV2,TRBJ1-2,ASSVYPVSYGYT
TRBV11-2,TRBJ2-5,ASSLVKGRETQY
TRBV7-3,TRBJ2-5,ASSYYRDETQY
TRBV9,TRBJ1-6,ASSREGAGAPLH
TRBV11-2,TRBJ1-5,TSSLLGAQDQPQH
TRBV10-3,TRBJ1-4,AIRISGGTNEKLF
TRBV20-1,TRBJ1-1,SAPGTGAMNTEAF
TRBV5-4,TRBJ2-7,ASSSRQSRSYEHY
TRBV9,TRBJ1-4,ASSVGGGLTNEKLF
TRBV12-3/TRBV12-4,TRBJ1-4,ASNNPGDVAEKLF
TRBV7-2,TRBJ2-6,ASSFEGGDFLGANVLT
TRBV7-8,TRBJ1-5,ASSRNRDRNQPQH
TRBV11-3,TRBJ1-5,ASSPDRDLVTQH
TRBV20-1,TRBJ1-6,SVSGGTSPLH
TRBV11-2,TRBJ1-4,ASTGEGRLNEKLF
TRBV7-2,TRBJ2-5,ASSLVSTGFQETQY
TRBV7-2,TRBJ1-3,ASTTGYGGNTIY
TRBV7-9,TRBJ2-2,ASSLGARARTGELF
TRBV24-1,TRBJ2-2,ATSAPAGGNTGELF
TRBV7-9,TRBJ2-5,ASTASGGYKETQY
TRBV12-3/TRBV12-4,TRBJ1-5,ASSYSICQWNQPQH
TRBV7-9,TRBJ1-4,ASSHREAPEKLF
TRBV12-3/TRBV12-4,TRBJ1-1,ASRLRNPGTQNTEAF
TRBV2,TRBJ2-7,ASKTGTSAGEQY
TRBV7-9,TRBJ1-2,ASSQKGQTGYT
TRBV7-8,TRBJ2-6,ASTYTSGANVLT
TRBV19,TRBJ1-5,ASSIYARETQH
TRBV10-3,TRBJ1-2,ASSTLQGARGYT
TRBV10-3,TRBJ2-7,AISEEEYEQY
TRBV19,TRBJ1-3,ASTGIGNTIY
TRBV10-3,TRBJ2-3,AITAVDTQY
TRBV7-2,TRBJ1-5,ASSKDRGVQPQH
TRBV10-2,TRBJ1-1,ASSEPDLPF
TRBV4-1,TRBJ2-5,ASSQDWAGGETQY
TRBV6-4,TRBJ1-6,ASRDVDTNSPLH